These 22 T cell receptor beta chains were sequenced from one sample in a study of cytomegalovirus exposure and HLA in healthy donors. Use of 60 Vbeta and 13 Jbeta primers characterized the PCR. The protocol was immunoSEQ multiplex PCR, while the TCRdb copy is restricted to in-frame clones and leaves out a portion. This table holds more than 90,000 clones, roughly 76% found once. The sequenced sample consisted of PBMCs. These receptors were taken from a man aged 35 to 55 in good health and CMV-seronegative.

The chain joins TRBV12-5 to TRBJ1-1; D call uncertain. The V gene's germline CDR1 is LGHNT and CDR2 FRNRAP. Trimming left V 0 bases short and J 4 bases short, with 12 bases between. The CDR3 is made up of 15 amino acids. CDR3 amino acids: CASGLVLREPTEAFF. CDR3 DNA sequence: TGTGCTAGTGGTTTGGTATTGAGGGAACCCACTGAAGCTTTCTTT.

The chain combines TRBV6-5 with TRBJ1-2, with a weak D call TRBD1 (5 bases). V dropped 5 bases and J dropped 3 bases, with 10 bases sitting between them. CDR1 is MNHEY, CDR2 SVGAGI, per germline. The length of the CDR3 is 13 residues. Here the CDR3 reads CASSEVRDYGYTF. CDR3 DNA sequence: TGTGCCAGCAGTGAAGTCAGGGACTATGGCTACACCTTC.

This sequence joins TRBV11-2 and TRBJ2-7, with 8 bases matching TRBD1. CDR1 and CDR2 (germline): SGHAT, FQNNGV. V was clipped by 3 bases and J by 4 bases; unmatched bases: 8. The CDR3 is made up of 15 amino acids. Here the CDR3 reads CASSFTGTGGYEQYF. CDR3 nucleotides: TGTGCCAGCAGCTTCACCGGGACAGGCGGATACGAGCAGTACTTC.

Only a few counts were recorded for this clone. The chain links TRBV5-6 to TRBJ1-4; 7 nucleotides match TRBD1. The CDR3 is 15 residues long. Trimming removed 4 bases from V and 2 bases from J; junction bases left unmatched: 5. Germline assignment: CDR1 SGHDT and CDR2 YYEEEE. CDR3 bases: TGTGCCAGCAGCGTACAGGGGAATACTAATGAAAAACTGTTTTTT. As protein: CASSVQGNTNEKLFF.

The chain combines TRBV6-1 with TRBJ1-2, with TRBD1 matching over 7 bases. Germline V CDR1 and CDR2: MNHNS, SASEGT. With 5 bases clipped from V and 0 bases from J, the junction kept 6 bases outside the gene matches. The CDR3 runs to 15 residues. CDR3 bases: TGTGCCAGCAGTTCCGGACAGGCCTCTAACTATGGCTACACCTTC. Encoded protein: CASSSGQASNYGYTF.

The chain recombines TRBV10-2 with TRBJ1-1; TRBD1 is a possible D gene (5 bases). The germline V and J ends were trimmed by 8 bases and 7 bases, with 17 bases remaining between them. CDR1 and CDR2 (germline): WSHSY, SAAADI. CDR3 length: 13 residues. This CDR3 is CASRGGRVGEAFF. The CDR3 nucleotides read TGCGCCAGCCGGGGGGGACGGGTCGGTGAAGCTTTCTTT.

The chain combines TRBV5-4 with TRBJ2-1; 12 positions agree with TRBD2. This CDR3 region has 15 residues. CDR1 is SGHNT, CDR2 YYREEE, per germline (reference sequence). V dropped 2 bases and J dropped 6; count of bases not matched to a gene: 3. The CDR3: CASSLGLAGTNEQFF. In nucleotides, the CDR3 is TGTGCCAGCAGCTTAGGACTAGCGGGGACCAATGAGCAGTTCTTC.

J is TRBJ2-3 and V is TRBV5-1; 8 bases are shared with TRBD1. This CDR3 region has 14 residues. The V and J ends lost 3 bases and 8 bases, in that order; junction bases with no gene match: 8. In germline, CDR1 is SGHRS, CDR2 YFSETQ. In DNA, the CDR3 is TGCGCCAGCAGCTCGGACAGGGCAGGCGGTACGCAGTATTTT. This sequence encodes CASSSDRAGGTQYF.

Details on this clone: The germline gene is not matched at one end of the junction; a read error may be the cause. The chain joins TRBV18 to TRBJ1-2; 11 positions match TRBD1. There are 11 residues in the CDR3. Germline assignment: CDR1 KGHSH and CDR2 LQKENI. The CDR3 here is CASSPGQGGSF. CDR3 coding DNA: TGTGCCAGCTCACCGGGACAGGGGGGATCATTC.

This clone came up a few times. V usage is TRBV18 and J usage is TRBJ1-4, with TRBD1 matching over 10 bases. From germline, CDR1 is KGHSH and CDR2 LQKENI. The CDR3 totals 14 residues. The V segment lost 4 bases and the J segment 8 bases; nucleotides outside the gene matches: 4. This CDR3 reads CASSQGDRGEKLFF. In DNA, the CDR3 is TGTGCCAGCTCACAAGGGGACAGGGGAGAAAAACTGTTTTTT.

The DNA for the CDR3 is TGTGCCAGCAGCCCCGGACTAGCGGGGGGGAGCACAGATACGCAGTATTTT. Encoded protein: CASSPGLAGGSTDTQYF. This chain links TRBV7-9 with TRBJ2-3; 15 positions agree with TRBD2. The CDR3 sequence is 17 residues long. The V gene end was trimmed by 5 bases and the J gene end by 0 bases; junction bases not matched to a gene: 3. Germline V gene sequence: CDR1 SEHNR, CDR2 FQNEAQ (reference sequence). The entire variable domain, with the rest obtained from reference TRBV7-9 and TRBJ2-3, is as follows: DTGVSQNPRHKITKRGQNVTFRCDPISEHNRLYWYRQTLGQGPEFLTYFQNEAQLEKSRLLSDRFSAERPKGSFSTLEIQRTEQGDSAMYLCASSPGLAGGSTDTQYFGPGTRLTVL.

The chain combines TRBV9 with TRBJ1-1; tentative D call: TRBD1 (6 bases). The germline V gene has CDR1 SGDLS and CDR2 YYNGEE. The CDR3 consists of 15 residues. Trimming shortened V by 0 bases and J by 4 bases, and 13 bases separated the two germline ends. CDR3 region: CASSVGAGDFTEAFF. The CDR3 coding sequence is TGTGCCAGCAGCGTAGGGGCAGGGGATTTCACTGAAGCTTTCTTT.

The rearrangement uses TRBV5-1 and TRBJ2-1, with D maybe TRBD2 (5 bases). Trimming stripped 0 bases from V and 6 bases from J, with 10 bases between. The CDR3 covers 14 residues. CDR1 is SGHRS and CDR2 is YFSETQ in the germline V gene. The CDR3 protein is CASSLAKLGNEQFF. CDR3 bases: TGCGCCAGCAGCTTGGCCAAACTAGGCAATGAGCAGTTCTTC.

This clone came up once. The CDR3 DNA follows: TGTGCCAGCAGTTACTCGGTGCCAGAAAACACTGAAGCTTTCTTT. The encoded protein is CASSYSVPENTEAFF. V and J are TRBV6-5 and TRBJ1-1; D unclear. The V and J ends lost 0 bases and 2 bases respectively, with 10 bases between them. This CDR3 is 15 amino acids long. Germline lookup yields CDR1 MNHEY and CDR2 SVGAGI.

V and J are TRBV5-1 and TRBJ2-7; 8 positions match TRBD1. V dropped 4 bases and J dropped 0; count of bases not matched to a gene: 6. Germline CDR1 is SGHRS and CDR2 is YFSETQ. There are 15 residues in the CDR3. In nucleotides, the CDR3 is TGCGCCAGCAGCCAAACAACAGGGGGCTCCTACGAGCAGTACGTC. Amino acid sequence: CASSQTTGGSYEQYV.

This clone was seen a single time. The chain carries TRBV11-2 and TRBJ2-5; 9 nucleotides align to TRBD1. The J call is doubtful: the DNA matches TRBJ2-7 better. The length of the CDR3 is 13 residues. Germline CDR1 is SGHAT and CDR2 is FQNNGV. In nucleotides, the CDR3 is TGTGCCAGCAGAAGAACAGGGGGCCCCGAGCAGTACTTC. It codes for CASRRTGGPEQYF.

The genes are TRBV5-6 and TRBJ1-5, with D possibly being TRBD1 (5 bases). Germline CDR1 SGHDT, CDR2 YYEEEE. V lost 3 bases and J 4 bases, leaving 8 bases between the germline ends. The CDR3 has 13 amino acids. CDR3 region: CASSSRVNQPQHF. In DNA form, the CDR3 reads TGTGCCAGCAGCTCCAGGGTAAATCAGCCCCAGCATTTT.

The chain joins TRBV29-1 to TRBJ2-5; 10 bases align to TRBD2. CDR1 is SQVTM and CDR2 is ANQGSEA in the germline V gene. This CDR3 region has 14 residues. With V trimmed by 3 bases and J by 3 bases, 4 bases remained unmatched. The CDR3 DNA reads TGCAGCGTTGAGGTAGCGGGGGGAGAAGAGACCCAGTACTTC. Translated: CSVEVAGGEETQYF. The whole variable domain, remainder taken from reference TRBV29-1 and TRBJ2-5, is SAVISQKPSRDICQRGTSLTIQCQVDSQVTMMFWYRQQPGQSLTLIATANQGSEATYESGFVIDKFPISRPNLTFSTLTVSNMSPEDSSIYLCSVEVAGGEETQYFGPGTRLLVL.

The V call is TRBV4-1, the J call TRBJ1-2; D call uncertain. V gave up 0 bases and J gave up 6 bases, with 17 bases separating them. The CDR3 covers 16 residues. CDR1 and CDR2 (germline): MGHRA, YSYEKL. CDR3: CASSQDPGVRAHGYTF. The CDR3 region has the DNA TGCGCCAGCAGCCAAGATCCGGGAGTAAGAGCCCATGGCTACACCTTC.

The gene calls are TRBV6-1 and TRBJ2-7, with D possibly being TRBD1 (6 bases). Trimming left V 6 bases short and J 6 bases short, with 9 bases between. The CDR3 extends over 11 amino acids. Looked up from germline, CDR1 is MNHNS and CDR2 is SASEGT. The DNA of the CDR3 is TGTGCCAGCAGCGCAGGGGTCGAGCAGTACTTC. Its protein is CASSAGVEQYF.

DNA of the CDR3: TGTGCCAGCAGTGAAGGGAGGACTAGCGGAGGTCTCGGCGAGCAGTACGTC. Translated, it gives CASSEGRTSGGLGEQYV. The gene calls are TRBV6-1 and TRBJ2-7; 10 bases match TRBD2. This CDR3 comprises 17 residues. With 1 base clipped from V and 6 bases from J, the junction kept 12 bases outside the gene matches. CDR1 and CDR2 (germline): MNHNS, SASEGT.

The J gene is TRBJ2-7, the V gene TRBV5-5; D unclear. Trimming cost V 2 bases and J 2 bases, with 8 bases left between them. The CDR3 totals 13 residues. The germline gives CDR1 SGHKS, CDR2 YYEKEE (reference sequence). As DNA, the CDR3 is TGTGCCAGCAGCTTAAACAGCCCCTACGAGCAGTACGTC. It encodes CASSLNSPYEQYV.